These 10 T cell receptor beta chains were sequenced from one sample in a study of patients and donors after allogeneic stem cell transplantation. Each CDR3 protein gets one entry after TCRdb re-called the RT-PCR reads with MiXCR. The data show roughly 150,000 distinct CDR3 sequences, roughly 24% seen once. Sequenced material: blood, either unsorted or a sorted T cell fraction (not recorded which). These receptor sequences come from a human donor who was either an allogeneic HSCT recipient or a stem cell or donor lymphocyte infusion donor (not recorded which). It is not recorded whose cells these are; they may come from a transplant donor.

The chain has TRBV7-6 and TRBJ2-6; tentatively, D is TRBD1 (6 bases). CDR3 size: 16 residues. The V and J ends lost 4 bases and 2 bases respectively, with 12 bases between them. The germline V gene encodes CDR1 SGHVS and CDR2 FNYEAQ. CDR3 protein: CASSSFGQTGANVLTF. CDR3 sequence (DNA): TGTGCCAGCAGCTCTTTTGGACAGACTGGGGCCAACGTCCTGACTTTC.

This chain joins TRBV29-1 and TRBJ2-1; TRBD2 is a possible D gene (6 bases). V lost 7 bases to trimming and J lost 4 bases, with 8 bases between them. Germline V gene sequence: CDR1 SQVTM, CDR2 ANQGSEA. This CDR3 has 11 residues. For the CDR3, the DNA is TGCAGCGCCGGAGGGTACAATGAGCAGTTCTTC. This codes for CSAGGYNEQFF.

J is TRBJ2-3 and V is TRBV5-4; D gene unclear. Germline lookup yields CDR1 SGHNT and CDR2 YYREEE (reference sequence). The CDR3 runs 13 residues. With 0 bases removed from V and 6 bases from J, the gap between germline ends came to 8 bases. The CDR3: CASSLAETDTQYF. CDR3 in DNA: TGTGCCAGCAGCTTGGCCGAGACGGATACGCAGTATTTT.

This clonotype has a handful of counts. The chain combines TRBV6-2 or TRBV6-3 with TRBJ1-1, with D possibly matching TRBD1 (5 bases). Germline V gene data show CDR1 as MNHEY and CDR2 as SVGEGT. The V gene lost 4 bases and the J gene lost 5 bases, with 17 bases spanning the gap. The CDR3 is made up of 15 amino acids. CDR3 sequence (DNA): TGTGCCAGCAGTTCCCCTGGACAATGGGGGACTGAAGCTTTCTTT. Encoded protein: CASSSPGQWGTEAFF.

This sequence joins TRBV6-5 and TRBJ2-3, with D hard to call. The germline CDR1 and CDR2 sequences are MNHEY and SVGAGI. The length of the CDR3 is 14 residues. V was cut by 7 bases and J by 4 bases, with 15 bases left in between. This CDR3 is CASTKTPTADTQYF. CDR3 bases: TGTGCCAGCACCAAAACACCCACCGCAGATACGCAGTATTTT.

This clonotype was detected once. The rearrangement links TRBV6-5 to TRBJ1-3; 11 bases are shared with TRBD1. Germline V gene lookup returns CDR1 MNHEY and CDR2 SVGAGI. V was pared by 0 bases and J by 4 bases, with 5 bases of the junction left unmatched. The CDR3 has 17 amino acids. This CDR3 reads CASSYSNGTGGGNTIYF. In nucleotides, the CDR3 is TGTGCCAGCAGTTACTCCAACGGGACAGGGGGAGGAAACACCATATATTTT.

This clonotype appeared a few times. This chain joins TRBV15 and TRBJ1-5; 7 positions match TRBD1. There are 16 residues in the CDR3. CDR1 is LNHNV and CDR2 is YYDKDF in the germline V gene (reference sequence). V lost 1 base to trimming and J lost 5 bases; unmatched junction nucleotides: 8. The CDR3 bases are TGTGCCACCAGCAGAGCAATTAGGGGGCTCTATCAGCCCCAGCATTTT. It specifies CATSRAIRGLYQPQHF.

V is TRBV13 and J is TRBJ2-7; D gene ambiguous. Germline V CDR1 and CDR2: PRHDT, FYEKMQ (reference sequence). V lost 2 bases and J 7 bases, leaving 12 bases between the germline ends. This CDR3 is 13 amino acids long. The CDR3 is CASSLFVSAEQYF. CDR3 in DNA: TGTGCCAGCAGCTTATTTGTATCGGCTGAGCAGTACTTC.

This chain's CDR3 is CASSYGGSTEAFF. As DNA, the CDR3 is TGTGCCAGCAGTTACGGGGGTTCCACTGAAGCTTTCTTT. The chain links TRBV6-5 to TRBJ1-1, with D tentatively TRBD1 (5 bases). The V end was cut by 2 bases, the J end by 4 bases, with 8 bases between. The CDR3 length is 13 residues. Germline V CDR1 and CDR2: MNHEY, SVGAGI.

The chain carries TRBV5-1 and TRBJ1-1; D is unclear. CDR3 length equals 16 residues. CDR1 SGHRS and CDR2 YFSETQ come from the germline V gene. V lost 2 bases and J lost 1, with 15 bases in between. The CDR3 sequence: CASSLKNRSKNTEAFF. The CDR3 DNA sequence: TGCGCCAGCAGCTTAAAAAACCGGTCAAAGAACACTGAAGCTTTCTTT.